Below, one TCR beta chain is given with its context. Its specificity is not known. The sample comes from a study of CD8 T cells in Susac syndrome. Whole-study findings and limits: Repertoires of Susac syndrome CD4+ T cells lacked clonal expansion.

Reverse transcription of roughly 0.5 to 1 ug RNA was performed with random hexamers. By means of immunoSEQ multiplex PCR, TCR beta CDR3 spanning 54 Vbeta and 13 Jbeta underwent amplification. A single record per CDR3 protein comes from TCRdb applying MiXCR to the immunoSEQ multiplex PCR reads. The sample yields more than 150,000 distinct CDR3 sequences, approximately 96% seen once. Trimming stripped 7 bases from V and 0 bases from J, with 19 bases between. Germline lookup yields CDR1 DFQATT and CDR2 SNEGSKA (reference sequence). CDR3 size: 16 residues. The sample was CD4+ T cells from PBMCs. This chain uses TRBV20-1 with TRBJ2-1, with D tentatively TRBD2 (7 bases). The receptor was derived from a human donor with Susac syndrome. The CDR3 loop reads CSVKGGPTSSYNEQFF. The CDR3 bases are TGCAGTGTGAAGGGGGGGCCGACCAGCTCCTACAATGAGCAGTTCTTC.